These 11 T cell receptor beta chains were sequenced from one sample in a study of CD8 T cells in ankylosing spondylitis. TCRdb independently ran MiXCR on the 5' RACE reads; one entry per CDR3 protein. The data show 150,000 to 200,000 distinct CDR3 sequences, around 17% seen once. The specimen sequenced was blood, either unsorted or a sorted T cell fraction (not recorded which). The source is a male donor with ankylosing spondylitis or in good health (not recorded which).

This clonotype was detected only a few times. V and J are TRBV29-1 and TRBJ2-1; D is possibly TRBD2 (5 bases). V was clipped by 4 bases and J by 0 bases, with 7 bases between them. This CDR3 spans 13 amino acids. Germline lookup yields CDR1 SQVTM and CDR2 ANQGSEA. The CDR3 DNA reads as TGCAGCGTTGTCCTAGCCTCCTACAATGAGCAGTTCTTC. Amino acids: CSVVLASYNEQFF.

This clonotype appeared a few times. The chain combines TRBV18 with TRBJ2-7; a possible D gene is TRBD2 (6 bases). Deletions cut 2 bases from V and 2 bases from J, with 16 bases between. Per germline, CDR1 KGHSH and CDR2 LQKENI. This CDR3 contains 16 residues. The CDR3 DNA follows: TGTGCCAGCTCACCAACGGAGGGACTCCTTCCCTACGAGCAGTACTTC. Protein: CASSPTEGLLPYEQYF.

Of note for this clonotype: A much bigger clone sits one base away, suggesting this may be a read error. This sequence joins TRBV5-1 and TRBJ2-7; D is uncertain. The CDR3 loop spans 14 amino acids. The V gene lost 6 bases and the J gene lost 1 base, with 14 bases spanning the gap. Germline CDR1 reads SGHRS; CDR2 reads YFSETQ. CDR3 in amino acids: CASTYLHGSYEQYF. DNA of the CDR3: TGCGCCAGCACTTACCTACACGGGTCCTACGAGCAGTACTTC.

V and J are TRBV7-8 and TRBJ1-1; the match to TRBD1 covers 7 bases. Germline V CDR1 and CDR2: SGHVS, FQNEAQ. J was trimmed by 1 base and V by 5 bases; bases with no gene match: 10. The CDR3 has 16 amino acids. The DNA of the CDR3 is TGTGCCAGCAGCAGAAACAGGGGCCGGGCGAACACTGAAGCTTTCTTT. Amino acids: CASSRNRGRANTEAFF. Variable domain in full (rest from reference TRBV7-8 and TRBJ1-1): GAGVSQSPRYKVAKRGQDVALRCDPISGHVSLFWYQQALGQGPEFLTYFQNEAQLDKSGLPSDRFFAERPEGSVSTLKIQRTQQEDSAVYLCASSRNRGRANTEAFFGQGTRLTVV.

This clonotype was observed many times. The chain is built from TRBV29-1 and TRBJ2-4; D may be TRBD2 (5 bases). The V end lost 2 bases, the J end lost 3 bases, and 14 bases lay between the germline ends. Looked up from germline, CDR1 is SQVTM and CDR2 is ANQGSEA. The CDR3 spans 15 residues. The CDR3 loop is CSVENSGFGKNIQYF. CDR3 DNA: TGCAGCGTTGAAAATTCGGGGTTTGGCAAAAACATTCAGTACTTC.

The V gene is TRBV29-1, the J gene TRBJ1-1; TRBD1 matches 7 bases. CDR1 is SQVTM, CDR2 ANQGSEA, per germline. Trimming cost V 1 base and J 4 bases; bases outside gene matches: 6. CDR3 size: 14 residues. CDR3 region: CSVEGQGLGTEAFF. In DNA form, the CDR3 reads TGCAGCGTTGAAGGACAGGGTCTCGGCACTGAAGCTTTCTTT.

The chain employs TRBV7-2 and TRBJ2-1; 9 bases are a match to TRBD2. From germline, CDR1 is SGHTA and CDR2 FQGNSA. CDR3 size: 13 residues. V trimming: 6 bases; J trimming: 11 bases; junction bases outside the gene matches: 8. The CDR3: CASRGREGPQQFF. The CDR3 nucleotides are TGTGCCAGCAGGGGGCGGGAGGGCCCCCAGCAGTTCTTC.

This clonotype was observed many times. V gene TRBV20-1 combines with J gene TRBJ2-3; 9 bases line up with TRBD2. The CDR3 totals 15 residues. Germline V lookup: CDR1 DFQATT, CDR2 SNEGSKA (reference sequence). Trimming removed 3 bases from V and 2 bases from J; junction bases left unmatched: 6. The CDR3 sequence is CSARKAGGLTDTQYF. The CDR3 DNA sequence: TGCAGTGCTAGGAAGGCGGGAGGGCTCACAGATACGCAGTATTTT.

The V and J genes are TRBV7-9 and TRBJ2-3; D uncertain. Between the trimmed V and J ends, which lost 7 bases and 0 bases, there was a span of 14 bases. This CDR3 contains 15 residues. Germline V CDR1 and CDR2: SEHNR, FQNEAQ (reference sequence). The CDR3 coding sequence is TGTGCCAGCATTTCCGGATTCGGCAGCACAGATACGCAGTATTTT. This codes for CASISGFGSTDTQYF.

This clonotype was seen at least ten times. The chain couples TRBV20-1 to TRBJ1-1; D uncertain. Germline V gene lookup returns CDR1 DFQATT and CDR2 SNEGSKA (reference sequence). Trimming took 5 bases from V and 4 from J, leaving 14 bases between them. The CDR3 covers 13 residues. For the CDR3, the DNA is TGCAGTGCTCCCGACCTAGGAGGCACTGAAGCTTTCTTT. Translation: CSAPDLGGTEAFF.

This clonotype has more than one count but fewer than ten. J is TRBJ2-2 and V is TRBV30; 9 bases map to TRBD2. The germline CDR1 and CDR2 sequences are GTSNPN and SVGIG (reference sequence). The trim removed 0 bases at V and 3 bases at J, leaving 8 bases unmatched. The CDR3 covers 17 residues. CDR3 DNA sequence: TGTGCCTGGAGTGTAAGGAGCGGGAGGTCGTACACCGGGGAGCTGTTTTTT. Amino acid sequence: CAWSVRSGRSYTGELFF.